Sequencing of this T cell receptor beta chain was carried out in a study of blood T cell repertoires in COVID-19. This clone was seen a handful of times. The method was immunoSEQ multiplex PCR; TCRdb's version includes in-frame clones alone and lacks a portion of them. The table records roughly 280,000 clones, roughly 90% of them present only once. Trimming removed 2 bases from V and 6 bases from J, with 17 bases in between. The CDR3 totals 16 residues. CDR1 is SGHVS, CDR2 FQNEAQ, per germline. This TCR was recovered from a man aged 35 to 55 who had been exposed to COVID-19. Sequencing used PBMCs or T cells enriched from blood (not recorded which). The chain couples TRBV7-8 to TRBJ2-1; no clear D gene. The CDR3 sequence is CASSLWALQVVNEQFF. The DNA of the CDR3 is TGTGCCAGCAGCTTATGGGCACTGCAAGTTGTCAATGAGCAGTTCTTC.